Each of the 10 T cell receptor beta chains below was sequenced from the same sample in a study of a mutant IDH1 vaccine in newly diagnosed glioma. These receptors lack a known antigen. The data were produced by immunoSEQ multiplex PCR, yet TCRdb's version contains in-frame clones alone and is incomplete. Of around 36,000 clones in the sample, just over 90% were seen once. Time point specified: week 5, during vaccination. All doses held 300 ug of mutant IDH1 20-mer peptide, with topical imiquimod. Sequenced here: PBMCs, sampled from a glioma patient whose treatment included an IDH1 peptide vaccine. The receptors shown here come from a man aged 50-60 years with glioma.

The chain recombines TRBV6-5 with TRBJ2-1, with D hard to call. The CDR3 has 15 residues. CDR1 and CDR2 (germline): MNHEY, SVGAGI. The V and J ends lost 6 bases and 9 bases respectively, with 21 bases between them. The DNA for the CDR3 is TGTGCCAGCAGCTCCACCGTTAGGGTTAAGTTTGAGCAGTTCTTC. The encoded protein is CASSSTVRVKFEQFF.

The genes are TRBV7-9 and TRBJ2-6; 7 nucleotides agree with TRBD1. J gave up 4 bases and V 4 bases, and 16 bases lay outside the gene matches. The CDR3 is 19 residues long. Germline CDR1 is SEHNR and CDR2 is FQNEAQ (reference sequence). This CDR3 is CASSSGQALSLQGANVLTF. The CDR3 DNA is TGTGCCAGCAGCTCTGGACAGGCTCTAAGCCTGCAAGGGGCCAACGTCCTGACTTTC.

The chain has TRBV9 and TRBJ2-2; 8 nucleotides line up with TRBD1. V gave up 0 bases and J gave up 4 bases; unmatched junction bases: 5. Germline-derived CDR1 and CDR2 are SGDLS and YYNGEE. The CDR3 consists of 16 residues. The CDR3 spells CASSVGQGPSTGELFF. The CDR3 DNA follows: TGTGCCAGCAGCGTAGGACAGGGGCCAAGCACCGGGGAGCTGTTTTTT.

The chain carries TRBV10-3 and TRBJ2-1, with D perhaps TRBD1 (7 bases). Germline assignment: CDR1 ENHRY and CDR2 SYGVKD. There are 14 residues in the CDR3. The V end lost 10 bases, the J end lost 9 bases, and 22 bases lay between the germline ends. CDR3 coding DNA: TGTGCCACCGGAGGGACCCAGGGGGATGGTGAGCAGTTCTTC. Residues: CATGGTQGDGEQFF.

This clone has a handful of counts. The rearrangement uses TRBV27 and TRBJ2-2; 11 bases fit TRBD2. This CDR3 has 16 residues. Trimming removed 5 bases from V and 0 bases from J; junction bases left unmatched: 2. Germline loops: CDR1 MNHEY, CDR2 SMNVEV (reference sequence). The CDR3, as DNA: TGTGCCAGCAGTGTTAGCGGGAGGGCGAACACCGGGGAGCTGTTTTTT. This gives the protein CASSVSGRANTGELFF.

The chain couples TRBV19 to TRBJ1-5, with D uncertain. Germline values: CDR1 LNHDA, CDR2 SQIVND (reference sequence). V lost 6 bases to trimming and J lost 3 bases, with 15 bases between them. The CDR3 totals 15 residues. CDR3 nucleotides: TGTGCCAGTAGAGCATTGGACGGCCACAATCAGCCCCAGCATTTT. Protein product: CASRALDGHNQPQHF.

The chain joins TRBV4-3 to TRBJ1-2, with unresolved D. Germline assignment: CDR1 LGHNA and CDR2 YSLEER. V gave up 1 base and J gave up 4 bases, with 13 bases separating them. This CDR3 region has 15 residues. The CDR3 protein is CASSQGRFSTYGYTF. CDR3 sequence (DNA): TGCGCCAGCAGCCAAGGCAGATTTAGTACCTATGGCTACACCTTC.

This chain connects TRBV7-9 to TRBJ1-6; D perhaps matches TRBD1 (6 bases). There are 13 residues in the CDR3. Germline CDR1 and CDR2: SEHNR and FQNEAQ (reference sequence). V lost 8 bases and J 9 bases, leaving 14 bases between the germline ends. CDR3 protein: CASLQGGGSPLHF. CDR3 in DNA: TGTGCCAGCTTACAGGGTGGTGGTTCACCCCTCCACTTT.

The chain recombines TRBV5-6 with TRBJ2-3, with a tentative D call TRBD1 (5 bases). This CDR3 has 12 residues. The V gene lost 5 bases and the J gene lost 4 bases, with 8 bases spanning the gap. The germline V gene encodes CDR1 SGHDT and CDR2 YYEEEE. DNA for the CDR3: TGTGCCAGCAGGTCAGGGCCAGATACGCAGTATTTT. Residues: CASRSGPDTQYF.

The V and J genes are TRBV19 and TRBJ1-5; maybe TRBD1 (5 bases). V was shortened by 5 bases and J by 3 bases, with 8 bases between the two germline ends. Germline V CDR1 and CDR2: LNHDA, SQIVND (reference sequence). CDR3 size: 13 residues. The CDR3 sequence: CASSFRVNQPQHF. DNA for the CDR3: TGTGCCAGTAGTTTCAGGGTCAATCAGCCCCAGCATTTT.